The 7 T cell receptor beta chains reported below all come from one sample, sequenced in a study of T cell changes during pregnancy in multiple sclerosis. Method: immunoSEQ multiplex PCR; TCRdb's copy keeps in-frame clones and lacks some. The sample has about 39,000 clones; 75% to 95% are singletons. This specimen was CD4+ T cells from peripheral blood mononuclear cells, taken in the third trimester of pregnancy. These receptors all come from a female donor in good health, enrolled as a control in a pregnancy study.

V is TRBV4-1 and J is TRBJ2-5, with 7 bases identical to TRBD1. The J call may be mistaken, given a closer DNA end match to TRBJ2-7. Germline assignment: CDR1 MGHRA and CDR2 YSYEKL. This CDR3 has 16 residues. Here the CDR3 reads CASSPIWGPGGYEQYF. In DNA, the CDR3 is TGCGCCAGCAGCCCCATTTGGGGACCAGGGGGCTACGAGCAGTACTTC.

The chain combines TRBV28 with TRBJ1-2, with TRBD1 identical over 7 bases. The CDR3 sequence is 14 residues long. CDR1 and CDR2 from the germline V gene are MDHEN and SYDVKM. V shed 6 bases, J shed 6 bases, and the junction held 10 bases outside the gene matches. CDR3 bases: TGTGCCAGCAGCCTAGGGACAGCCCTTAATGGCTACACCTTC. It encodes CASSLGTALNGYTF.

The V call is TRBV11-1, the J call TRBJ2-1; 12 bases match TRBD2. V gave up 5 bases and J gave up 1 base; unmatched junction bases: 3. This CDR3 has 16 residues. Germline-derived CDR1 and CDR2 are SGHAT and FQDESV (reference sequence). CDR3 protein: CASSPGLAGSYNEQFF. The CDR3 DNA is TGTGCCAGCAGCCCCGGACTAGCGGGATCCTACAATGAGCAGTTCTTC.

The chain links TRBV5-6 to TRBJ1-2; no definite D call. Germline loops: CDR1 SGHDT, CDR2 YYEEEE. This CDR3 is 12 amino acids long. Trimming took 1 base from V and 8 from J, leaving 9 bases between them. This CDR3 reads CASSLNSWGYTF. CDR3 nucleotide sequence: TGTGCCAGCAGCTTGAACTCATGGGGCTACACCTTC.

This sequence joins TRBV4-2 and TRBJ2-3; TRBD2 agrees at 8 bases. Germline CDR1 LGHNA, CDR2 YNFKEQ. The length of the CDR3 is 17 residues. V gave up 4 bases and J gave up 4 bases; unmatched junction bases: 13. The CDR3 sequence is CASSRQRGGGPSDTQYF. CDR3 bases: TGTGCCAGCAGCCGCCAGAGGGGCGGGGGGCCTTCAGATACGCAGTATTTT.

The chain uses TRBV6-1 and TRBJ2-5; D not resolved. The germline CDR1 and CDR2 sequences are MNHNS and SASEGT. The germline V and J ends were trimmed by 6 bases and 1 base, with 12 bases remaining between them. CDR3 length: 14 residues. The DNA of the CDR3 is TGTGCCAGCAGATCGAGACTTAGCCAAGAGACCCAGTACTTC. This encodes CASRSRLSQETQYF.

This rearrangement joins TRBV10-3 to TRBJ2-3; D not resolved. Germline V gene lookup returns CDR1 ENHRY and CDR2 SYGVKD. The CDR3 contains 12 residues. The germline V and J ends were trimmed by 8 bases and 4 bases, with 10 bases remaining between them. For the CDR3, the DNA is TGTGCCATCTCTCGGCGGCCAGATACGCAGTATTTT. It codes for CAISRRPDTQYF.